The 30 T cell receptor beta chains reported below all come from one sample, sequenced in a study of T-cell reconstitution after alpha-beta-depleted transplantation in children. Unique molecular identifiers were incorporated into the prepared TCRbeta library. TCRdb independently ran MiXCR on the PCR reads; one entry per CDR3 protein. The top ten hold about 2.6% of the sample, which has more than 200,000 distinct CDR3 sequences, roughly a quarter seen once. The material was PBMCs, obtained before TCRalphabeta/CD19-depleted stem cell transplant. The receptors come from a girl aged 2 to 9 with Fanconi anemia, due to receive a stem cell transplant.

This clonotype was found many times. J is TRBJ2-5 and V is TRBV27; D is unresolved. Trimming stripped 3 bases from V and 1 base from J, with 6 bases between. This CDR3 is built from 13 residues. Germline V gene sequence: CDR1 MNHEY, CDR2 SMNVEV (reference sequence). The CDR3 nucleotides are TGTGCCAGCAGTTTCCGGTTCCAAGAGACCCAGTACTTC. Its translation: CASSFRFQETQYF.

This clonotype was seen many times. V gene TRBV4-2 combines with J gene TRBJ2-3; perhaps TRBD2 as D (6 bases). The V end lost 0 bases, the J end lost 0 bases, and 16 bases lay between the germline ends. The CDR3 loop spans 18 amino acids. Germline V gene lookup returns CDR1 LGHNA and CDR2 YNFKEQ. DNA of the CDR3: TGTGCCAGCAGCCAAGAGAAGCGGGCGGTCCTTAGCACAGATACGCAGTATTTT. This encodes CASSQEKRAVLSTDTQYF.

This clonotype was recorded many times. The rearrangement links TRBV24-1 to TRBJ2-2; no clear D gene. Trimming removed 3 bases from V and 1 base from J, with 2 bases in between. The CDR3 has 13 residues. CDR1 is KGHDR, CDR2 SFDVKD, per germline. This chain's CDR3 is CATSDGNTGELFF. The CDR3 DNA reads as TGTGCCACCAGTGATGGGAACACCGGGGAGCTGTTTTTT.

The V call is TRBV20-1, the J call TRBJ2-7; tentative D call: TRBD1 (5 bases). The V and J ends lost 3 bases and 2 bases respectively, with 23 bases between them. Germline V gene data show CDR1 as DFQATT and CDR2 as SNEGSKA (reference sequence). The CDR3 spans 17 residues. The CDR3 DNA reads TGCAGTGCTAGCCCAATAATCAGGGCCTCATCCCCCTACGAGCAGTACTTC. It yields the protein CSASPIIRASSPYEQYF.

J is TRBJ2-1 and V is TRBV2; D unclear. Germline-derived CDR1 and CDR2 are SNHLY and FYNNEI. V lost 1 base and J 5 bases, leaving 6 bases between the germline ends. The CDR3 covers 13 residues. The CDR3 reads CASSEGLHNEQFF. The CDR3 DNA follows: TGTGCCAGCAGTGAAGGATTACACAATGAGCAGTTCTTC. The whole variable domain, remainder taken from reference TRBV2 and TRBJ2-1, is EPEVTQTPSHQVTQMGQEVILRCVPISNHLYFYWYRQILGQKVEFLVSFYNNEISEKSEIFDDQFSVERPDGSNFTLKIRSTKLEDSAMYFCASSEGLHNEQFFGPGTRLTVL.

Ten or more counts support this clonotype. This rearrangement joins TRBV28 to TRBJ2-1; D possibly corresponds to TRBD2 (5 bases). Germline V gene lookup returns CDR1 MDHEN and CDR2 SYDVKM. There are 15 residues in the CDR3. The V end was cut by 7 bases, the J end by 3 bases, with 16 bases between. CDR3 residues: CASTRLRVDYNEQFF. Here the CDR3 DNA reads TGTGCCAGCACACGACTACGGGTGGACTACAATGAGCAGTTCTTC.

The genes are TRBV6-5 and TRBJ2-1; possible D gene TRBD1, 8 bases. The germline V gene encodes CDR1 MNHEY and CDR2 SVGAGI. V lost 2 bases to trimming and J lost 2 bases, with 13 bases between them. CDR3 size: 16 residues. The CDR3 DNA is TGTGCCAGCAGTTACCGGACAGGGAGGGCCTACAATGAGCAGTTCTTC. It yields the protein CASSYRTGRAYNEQFF.

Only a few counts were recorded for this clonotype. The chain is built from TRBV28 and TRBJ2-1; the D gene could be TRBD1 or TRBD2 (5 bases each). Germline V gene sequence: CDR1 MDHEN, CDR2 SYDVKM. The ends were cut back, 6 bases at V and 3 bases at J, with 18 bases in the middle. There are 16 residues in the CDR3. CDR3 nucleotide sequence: TGTGCCAGCAGCCATGCGTTGCAGAGGGGCTACAATGAGCAGTTCTTC. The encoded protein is CASSHALQRGYNEQFF.

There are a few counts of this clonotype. The DNA for the CDR3 is TGTGCCACCACCCCCGGGACTAGTCCCTACAATGAGCAGTTCTTC. Translation gives CATTPGTSPYNEQFF. The rearrangement joins TRBV24-1 to TRBJ2-1, with 8 bases that match TRBD2. The CDR3 runs 15 residues. Trimming at V came to 8 bases and at J to 2 bases, leaving 7 bases not matched to a gene. Germline CDR1 reads KGHDR; CDR2 reads SFDVKD.

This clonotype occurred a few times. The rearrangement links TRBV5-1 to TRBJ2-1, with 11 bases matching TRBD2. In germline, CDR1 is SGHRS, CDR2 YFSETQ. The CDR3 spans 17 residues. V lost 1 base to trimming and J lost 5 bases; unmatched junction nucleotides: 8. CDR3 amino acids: CASSLFAVAGGNNEQFF. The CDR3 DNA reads TGCGCCAGCAGCTTGTTTGCGGTAGCGGGGGGGAACAATGAGCAGTTCTTC.

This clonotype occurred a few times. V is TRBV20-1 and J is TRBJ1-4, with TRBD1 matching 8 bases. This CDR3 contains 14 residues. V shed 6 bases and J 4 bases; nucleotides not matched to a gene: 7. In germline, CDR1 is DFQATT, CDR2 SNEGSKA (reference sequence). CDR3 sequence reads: CSAGRQGYNEKLFF. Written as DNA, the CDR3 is TGCAGTGCAGGACGACAGGGGTATAATGAAAAACTGTTTTTT.

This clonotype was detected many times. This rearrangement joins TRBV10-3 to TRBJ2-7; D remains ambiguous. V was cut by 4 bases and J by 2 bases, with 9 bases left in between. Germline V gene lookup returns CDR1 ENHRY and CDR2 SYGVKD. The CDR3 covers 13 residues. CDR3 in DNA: TGTGCCATCAGTGGGACGGGCACCTACGAGCAGTACTTC. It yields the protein CAISGTGTYEQYF.

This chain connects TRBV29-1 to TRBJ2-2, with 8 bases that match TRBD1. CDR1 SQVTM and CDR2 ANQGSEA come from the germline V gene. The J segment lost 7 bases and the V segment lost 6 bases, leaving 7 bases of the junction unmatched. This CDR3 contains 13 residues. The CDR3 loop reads CSVKTGDSGELFF. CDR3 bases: TGCAGCGTAAAGACAGGGGATAGCGGGGAGCTGTTTTTT.

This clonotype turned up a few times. Here the CDR3 DNA reads TGCGCCAGCAGCTTAACTAGCGGGGGGGACGAGCAGTACTTC. The encoded protein is CASSLTSGGDEQYF. The genes are TRBV5-1 and TRBJ2-7; 13 positions match TRBD2. Losses at the gene ends were 2 bases for V and 5 bases for J; bases not matched to a gene: 1. CDR1 is SGHRS, CDR2 YFSETQ, per germline. This CDR3 has 14 amino acids.

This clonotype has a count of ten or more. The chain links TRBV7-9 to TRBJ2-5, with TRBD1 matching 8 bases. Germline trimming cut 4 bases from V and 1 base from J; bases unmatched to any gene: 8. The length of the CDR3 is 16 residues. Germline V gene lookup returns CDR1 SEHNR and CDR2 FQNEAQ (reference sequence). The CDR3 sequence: CASSSSQGAFQETQYF. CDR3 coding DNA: TGTGCCAGCAGCTCGAGCCAGGGGGCGTTCCAAGAGACCCAGTACTTC. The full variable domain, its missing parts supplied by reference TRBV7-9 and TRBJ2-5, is DTGVSQNPRHKITKRGQNVTFRCDPISEHNRLYWYRQTLGQGPEFLTYFQNEAQLEKSRLLSDRFSAERPKGSFSTLEIQRTEQGDSAMYLCASSSSQGAFQETQYFGPGTRLLVL.

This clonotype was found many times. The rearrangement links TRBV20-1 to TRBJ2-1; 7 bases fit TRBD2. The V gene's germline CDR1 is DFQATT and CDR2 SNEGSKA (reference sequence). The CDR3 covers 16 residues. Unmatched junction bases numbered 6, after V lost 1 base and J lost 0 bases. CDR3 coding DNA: TGCAGTGCTAGAGGGACCAGCGGGATCTCCTACAATGAGCAGTTCTTC. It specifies CSARGTSGISYNEQFF.

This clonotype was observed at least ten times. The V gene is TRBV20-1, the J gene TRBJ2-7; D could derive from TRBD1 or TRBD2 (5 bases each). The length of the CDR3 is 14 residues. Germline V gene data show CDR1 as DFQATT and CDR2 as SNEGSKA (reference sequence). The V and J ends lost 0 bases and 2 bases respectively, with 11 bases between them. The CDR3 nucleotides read TGCAGTGCTAGAGATTCCGGGGCCCCCTACGAGCAGTACTTC. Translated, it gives CSARDSGAPYEQYF.

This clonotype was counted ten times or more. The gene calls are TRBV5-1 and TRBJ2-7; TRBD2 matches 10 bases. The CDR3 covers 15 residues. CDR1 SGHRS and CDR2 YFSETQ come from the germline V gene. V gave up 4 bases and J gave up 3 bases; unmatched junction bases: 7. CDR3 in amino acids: CASSHVLAGDYEQYF. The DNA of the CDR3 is TGCGCCAGCAGCCACGTCCTAGCGGGAGACTACGAGCAGTACTTC.

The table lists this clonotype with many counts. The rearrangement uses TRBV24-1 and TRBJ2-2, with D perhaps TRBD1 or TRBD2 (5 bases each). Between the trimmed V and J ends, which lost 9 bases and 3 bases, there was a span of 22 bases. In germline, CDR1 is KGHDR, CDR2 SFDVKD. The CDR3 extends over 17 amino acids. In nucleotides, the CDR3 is TGTGCCACCTCCTCAGGGTCGGGACGAGGAGACACCGGGGAGCTGTTTTTT. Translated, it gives CATSSGSGRGDTGELFF.

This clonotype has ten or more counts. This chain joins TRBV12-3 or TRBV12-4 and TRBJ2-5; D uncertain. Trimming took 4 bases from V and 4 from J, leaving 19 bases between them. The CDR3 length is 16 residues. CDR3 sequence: CASSSLLLADLETQYF. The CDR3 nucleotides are TGTGCCAGCAGTTCCCTTCTCTTGGCGGATCTAGAGACCCAGTACTTC.

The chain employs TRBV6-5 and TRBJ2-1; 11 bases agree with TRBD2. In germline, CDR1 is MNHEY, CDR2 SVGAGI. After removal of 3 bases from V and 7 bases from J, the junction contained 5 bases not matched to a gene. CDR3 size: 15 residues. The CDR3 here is CASSYSGRAVNEQFF. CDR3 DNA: TGTGCCAGCAGTTATAGCGGGAGGGCCGTAAATGAGCAGTTCTTC.

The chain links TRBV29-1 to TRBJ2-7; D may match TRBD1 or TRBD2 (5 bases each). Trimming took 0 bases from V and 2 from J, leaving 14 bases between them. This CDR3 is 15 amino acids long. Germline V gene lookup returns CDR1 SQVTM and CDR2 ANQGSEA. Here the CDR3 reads CSVEEPGRNPYEQYF. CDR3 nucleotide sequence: TGCAGCGTTGAAGAGCCGGGACGGAACCCCTACGAGCAGTACTTC.

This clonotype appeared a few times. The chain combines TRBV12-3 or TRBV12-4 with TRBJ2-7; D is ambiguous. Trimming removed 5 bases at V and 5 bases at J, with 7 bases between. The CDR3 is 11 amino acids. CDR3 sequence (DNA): TGTGCCAGCAGTGCCCGCCACGAGCAGTACTTC. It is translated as CASSARHEQYF.

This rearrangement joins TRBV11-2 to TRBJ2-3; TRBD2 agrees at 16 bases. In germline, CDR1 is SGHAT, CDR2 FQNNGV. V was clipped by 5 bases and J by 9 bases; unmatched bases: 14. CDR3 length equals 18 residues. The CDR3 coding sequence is TGTGCCAGCAGCCTGGATGGCCCGGGACTAGCGGGGGGGGAGACGCAGTATTTT. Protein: CASSLDGPGLAGGETQYF.

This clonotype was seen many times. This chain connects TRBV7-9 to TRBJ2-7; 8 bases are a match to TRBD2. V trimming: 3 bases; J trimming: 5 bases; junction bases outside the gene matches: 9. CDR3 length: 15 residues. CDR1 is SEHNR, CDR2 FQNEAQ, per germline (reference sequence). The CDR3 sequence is CASSLSGRGGHEQYF. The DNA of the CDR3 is TGTGCCAGCAGCTTGAGCGGGAGAGGCGGACACGAGCAGTACTTC.

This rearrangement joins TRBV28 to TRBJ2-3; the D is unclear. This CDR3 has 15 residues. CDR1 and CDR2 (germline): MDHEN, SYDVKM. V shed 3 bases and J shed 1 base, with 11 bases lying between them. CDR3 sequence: CASSFVGARTDTQYF. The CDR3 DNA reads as TGTGCCAGCAGTTTTGTAGGAGCGCGCACAGATACGCAGTATTTT. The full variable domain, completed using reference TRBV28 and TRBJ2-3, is DVKVTQSSRYLVKRTGEKVFLECVQDMDHENMFWYRQDPGLGLRLIYFSYDVKMKEKGDIPEGYSVSREKKERFSLILESASTNQTSMYLCASSFVGARTDTQYFGPGTRLTVL.

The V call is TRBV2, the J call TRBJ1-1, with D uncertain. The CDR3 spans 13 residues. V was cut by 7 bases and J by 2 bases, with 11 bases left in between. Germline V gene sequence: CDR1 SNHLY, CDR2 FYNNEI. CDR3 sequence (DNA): TGTGCCAGCACCTCAGACGGCAACACTGAAGCTTTCTTT. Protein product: CASTSDGNTEAFF.

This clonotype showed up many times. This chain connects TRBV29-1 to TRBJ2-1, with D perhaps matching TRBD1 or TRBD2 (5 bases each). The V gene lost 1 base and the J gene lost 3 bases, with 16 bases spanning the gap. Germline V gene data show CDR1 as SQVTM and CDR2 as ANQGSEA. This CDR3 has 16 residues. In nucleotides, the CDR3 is TGCAGCGTTGAAGGCTCCGGGACGGCAGTCTACAATGAGCAGTTCTTC. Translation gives CSVEGSGTAVYNEQFF.

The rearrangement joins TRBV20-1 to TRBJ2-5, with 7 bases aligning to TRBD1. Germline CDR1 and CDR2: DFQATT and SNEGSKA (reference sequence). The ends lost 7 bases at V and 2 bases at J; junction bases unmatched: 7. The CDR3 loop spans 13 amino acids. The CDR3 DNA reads TGCAGTGTTCCGGGACAGCATCAAGAGACCCAGTACTTC. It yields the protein CSVPGQHQETQYF.

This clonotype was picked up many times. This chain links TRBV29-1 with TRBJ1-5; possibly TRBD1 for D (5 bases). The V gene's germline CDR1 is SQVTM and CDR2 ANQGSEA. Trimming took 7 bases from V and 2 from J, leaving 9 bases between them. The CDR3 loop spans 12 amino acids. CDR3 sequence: CSATTGNQPQHF. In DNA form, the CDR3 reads TGCAGCGCCACGACAGGCAATCAGCCCCAGCATTTT. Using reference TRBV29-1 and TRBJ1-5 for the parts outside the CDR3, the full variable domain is SAVISQKPSRDICQRGTSLTIQCQVDSQVTMMFWYRQQPGQSLTLIATANQGSEATYESGFVIDKFPISRPNLTFSTLTVSNMSPEDSSIYLCSATTGNQPQHFGDGTRLSIL.